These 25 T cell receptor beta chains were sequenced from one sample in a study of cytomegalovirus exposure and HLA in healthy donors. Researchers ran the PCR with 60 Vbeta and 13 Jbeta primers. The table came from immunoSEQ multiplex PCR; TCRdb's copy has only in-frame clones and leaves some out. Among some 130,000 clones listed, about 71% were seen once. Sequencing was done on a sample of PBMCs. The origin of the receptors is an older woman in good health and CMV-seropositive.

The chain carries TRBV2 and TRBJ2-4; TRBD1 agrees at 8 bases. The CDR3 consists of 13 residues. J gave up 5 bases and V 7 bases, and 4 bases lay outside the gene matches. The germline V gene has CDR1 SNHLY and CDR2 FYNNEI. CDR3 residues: CASTVTGENIQYF. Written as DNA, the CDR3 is TGTGCCAGCACCGTGACAGGGGAAAACATTCAGTACTTC.

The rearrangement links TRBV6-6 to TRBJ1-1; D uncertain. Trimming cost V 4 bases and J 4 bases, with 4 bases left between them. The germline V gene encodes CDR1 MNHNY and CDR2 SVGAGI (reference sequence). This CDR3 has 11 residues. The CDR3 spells CASSSGTEAFF. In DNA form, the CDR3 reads TGTGCCAGCAGTTCCGGCACTGAAGCTTTCTTT.

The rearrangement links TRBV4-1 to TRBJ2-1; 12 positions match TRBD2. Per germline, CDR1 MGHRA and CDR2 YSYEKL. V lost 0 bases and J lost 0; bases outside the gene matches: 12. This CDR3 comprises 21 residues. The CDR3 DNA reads TGCGCCAGCAGCCAAGATCTAGGACTAGCGGGGTTCACTCGCTCCTACAATGAGCAGTTCTTC. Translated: CASSQDLGLAGFTRSYNEQFF.

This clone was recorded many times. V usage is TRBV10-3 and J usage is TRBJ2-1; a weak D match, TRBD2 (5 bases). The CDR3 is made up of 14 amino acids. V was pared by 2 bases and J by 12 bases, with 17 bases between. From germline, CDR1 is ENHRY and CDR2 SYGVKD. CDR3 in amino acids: CAISEILEEGSQFF. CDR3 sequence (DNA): TGTGCCATCAGTGAGATACTAGAAGAAGGGTCGCAGTTCTTC.

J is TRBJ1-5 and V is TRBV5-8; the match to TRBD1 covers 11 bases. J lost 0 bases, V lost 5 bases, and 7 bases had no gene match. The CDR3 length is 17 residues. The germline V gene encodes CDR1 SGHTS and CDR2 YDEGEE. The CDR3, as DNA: TGTGCCAGCAGACAGGACAGGGGGCGCGTTAGCAATCAGCCCCAGCATTTT. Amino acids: CASRQDRGRVSNQPQHF.

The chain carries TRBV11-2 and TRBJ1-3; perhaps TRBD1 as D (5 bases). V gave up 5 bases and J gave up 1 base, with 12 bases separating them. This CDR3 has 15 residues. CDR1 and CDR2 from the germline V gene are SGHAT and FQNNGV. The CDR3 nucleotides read TGTGCCAGCAGCCCACAGGTTACTTCTGGAAACACCATATATTTT. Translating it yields CASSPQVTSGNTIYF.

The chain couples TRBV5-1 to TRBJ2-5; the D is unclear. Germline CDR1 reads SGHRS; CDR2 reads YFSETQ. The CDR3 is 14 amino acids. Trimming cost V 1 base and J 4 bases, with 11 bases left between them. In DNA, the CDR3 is TGCGCCAGCAGCTTGACAGTAGAAAGAGAGACCCAGTACTTC. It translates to CASSLTVERETQYF.

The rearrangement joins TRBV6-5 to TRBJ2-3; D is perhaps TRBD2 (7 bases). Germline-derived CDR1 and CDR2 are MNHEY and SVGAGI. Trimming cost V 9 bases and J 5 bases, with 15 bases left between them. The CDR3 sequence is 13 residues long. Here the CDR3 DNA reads TGTGCCAGTAAACGGGGGGCCGTAGATACGCAGTATTTT. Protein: CASKRGAVDTQYF.

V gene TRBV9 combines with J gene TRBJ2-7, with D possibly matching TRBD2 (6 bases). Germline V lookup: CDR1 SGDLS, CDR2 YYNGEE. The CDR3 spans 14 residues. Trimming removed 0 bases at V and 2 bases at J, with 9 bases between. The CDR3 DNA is TGTGCCAGCAGCGTAGTGGAGGGTACCTACGAGCAGTACTTC. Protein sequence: CASSVVEGTYEQYF.

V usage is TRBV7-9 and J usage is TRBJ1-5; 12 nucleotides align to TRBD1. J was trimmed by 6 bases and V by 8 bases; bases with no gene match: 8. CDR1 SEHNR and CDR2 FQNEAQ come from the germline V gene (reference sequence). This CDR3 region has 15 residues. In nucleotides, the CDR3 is TGTGCCAGCGGGCCCGGGACAGGGGGCCTTCAGCCCCAGCATTTT. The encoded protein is CASGPGTGGLQPQHF.

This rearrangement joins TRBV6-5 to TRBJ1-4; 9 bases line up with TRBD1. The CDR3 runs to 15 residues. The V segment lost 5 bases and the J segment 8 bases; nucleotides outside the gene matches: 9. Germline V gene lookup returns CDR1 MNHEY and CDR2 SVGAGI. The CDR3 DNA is TGTGCCAGCAGTCCCTGGGACAGGGTAGGCGAAAAACTGTTTTTT. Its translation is CASSPWDRVGEKLFF.

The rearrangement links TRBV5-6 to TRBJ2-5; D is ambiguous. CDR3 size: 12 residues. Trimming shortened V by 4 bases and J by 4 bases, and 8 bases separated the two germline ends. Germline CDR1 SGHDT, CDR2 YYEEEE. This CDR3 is CASSLSSETQYF. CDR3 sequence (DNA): TGTGCCAGCAGCCTTTCGTCAGAGACCCAGTACTTC.

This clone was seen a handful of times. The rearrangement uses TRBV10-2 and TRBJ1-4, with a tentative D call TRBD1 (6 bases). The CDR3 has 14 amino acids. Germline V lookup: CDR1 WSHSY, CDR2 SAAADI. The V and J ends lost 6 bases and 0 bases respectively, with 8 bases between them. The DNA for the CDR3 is TGCGCCAGCAGAAGGGGGACAACTAATGAAAAACTGTTTTTT. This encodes CASRRGTTNEKLFF.

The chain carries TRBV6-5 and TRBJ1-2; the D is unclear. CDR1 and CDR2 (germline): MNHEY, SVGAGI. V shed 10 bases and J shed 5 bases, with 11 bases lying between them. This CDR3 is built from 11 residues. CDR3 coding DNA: TGTGCCATACGGTCGCCTTATGGCTACACCTTC. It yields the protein CAIRSPYGYTF.

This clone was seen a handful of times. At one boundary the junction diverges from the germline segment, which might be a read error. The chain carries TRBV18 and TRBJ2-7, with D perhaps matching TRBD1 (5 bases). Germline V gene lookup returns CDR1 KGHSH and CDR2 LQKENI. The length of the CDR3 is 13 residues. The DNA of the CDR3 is TGTGCCAGCTCACCAATAACCAGGGAACCCCTTGACTTC. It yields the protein CASSPITREPLDF.

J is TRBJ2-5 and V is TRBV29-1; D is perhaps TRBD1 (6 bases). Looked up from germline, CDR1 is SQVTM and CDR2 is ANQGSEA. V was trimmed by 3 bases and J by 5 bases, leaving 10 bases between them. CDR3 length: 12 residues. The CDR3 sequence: CSVEYTGETQYF. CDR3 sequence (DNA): TGCAGCGTTGAGTACACAGGGGAGACCCAGTACTTC. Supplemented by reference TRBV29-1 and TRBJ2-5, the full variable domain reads SAVISQKPSRDICQRGTSLTIQCQVDSQVTMMFWYRQQPGQSLTLIATANQGSEATYESGFVIDKFPISRPNLTFSTLTVSNMSPEDSSIYLCSVEYTGETQYFGPGTRLLVL.

Here the CDR3 reads CASSLSGGGGQSNSPLHF. The CDR3 nucleotides are TGTGCCAGCAGCTTATCCGGCGGGGGGGGGCAAAGTAATTCACCCCTCCACTTT. The J gene is TRBJ1-6, the V gene TRBV7-6; the D gene is possibly TRBD1 (6 bases). This CDR3 comprises 18 residues. CDR1 and CDR2 from the germline V gene are SGHVS and FNYEAQ. V lost 2 bases, J lost 6 bases, and 20 bases lay in between.

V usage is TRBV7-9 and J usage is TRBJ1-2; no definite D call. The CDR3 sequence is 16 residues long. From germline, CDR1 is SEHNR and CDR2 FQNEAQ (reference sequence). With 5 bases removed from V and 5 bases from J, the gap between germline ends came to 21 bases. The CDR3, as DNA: TGTGCCAGCAGCGAGCGTAGGGAGCTAGGGTATTATGGCTACACCTTC. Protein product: CASSERRELGYYGYTF.

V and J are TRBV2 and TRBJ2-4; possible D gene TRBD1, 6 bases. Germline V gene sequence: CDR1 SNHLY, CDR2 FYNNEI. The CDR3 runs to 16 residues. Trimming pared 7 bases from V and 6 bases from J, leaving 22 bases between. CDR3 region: CASTPDRGHLLNIQYF. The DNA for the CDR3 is TGTGCCAGCACCCCGGACCGGGGACACTTACTAAACATTCAGTACTTC.

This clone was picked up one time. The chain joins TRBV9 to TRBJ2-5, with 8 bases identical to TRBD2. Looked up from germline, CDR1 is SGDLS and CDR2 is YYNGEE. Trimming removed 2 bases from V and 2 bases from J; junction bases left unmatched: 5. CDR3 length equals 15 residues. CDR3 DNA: TGTGCCAGCAGCGTGGCGGGGGGACTGCAAGAGACCCAGTACTTC. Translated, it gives CASSVAGGLQETQYF.

The CDR3 spells CASSSDAGGQPQHF. In DNA form, the CDR3 reads TGTGCCAGCAGTTCCGACGCGGGTGGGCAGCCCCAGCATTTT. The V and J genes are TRBV2 and TRBJ1-5; D call uncertain. Germline V gene lookup returns CDR1 SNHLY and CDR2 FYNNEI. The CDR3 extends over 14 amino acids. The V end lost 5 bases, the J end lost 7 bases, and 15 bases lay between the germline ends.

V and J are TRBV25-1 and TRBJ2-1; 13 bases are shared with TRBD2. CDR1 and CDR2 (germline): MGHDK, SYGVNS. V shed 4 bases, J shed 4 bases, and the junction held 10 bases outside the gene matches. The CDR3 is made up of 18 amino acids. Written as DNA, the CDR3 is TGTGCCAGCAGTGCCTTCGGAACTAGCGGGGGGGTATACAATGAGCAGTTCTTC. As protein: CASSAFGTSGGVYNEQFF. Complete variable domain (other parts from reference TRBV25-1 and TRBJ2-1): EADIYQTPRYLVIGTGKKITLECSQTMGHDKMYWYQQDPGMELHLIHYSYGVNSTEKGDLSSESTVSRIRTEHFPLTLESARPSHTSQYLCASSAFGTSGGVYNEQFFGPGTRLTVL.

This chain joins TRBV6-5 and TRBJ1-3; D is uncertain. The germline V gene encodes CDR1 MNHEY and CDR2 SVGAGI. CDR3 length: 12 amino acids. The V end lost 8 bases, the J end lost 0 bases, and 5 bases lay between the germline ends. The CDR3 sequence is CASQASGNTIYF. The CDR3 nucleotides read TGTGCCAGCCAAGCCTCTGGAAACACCATATATTTT.

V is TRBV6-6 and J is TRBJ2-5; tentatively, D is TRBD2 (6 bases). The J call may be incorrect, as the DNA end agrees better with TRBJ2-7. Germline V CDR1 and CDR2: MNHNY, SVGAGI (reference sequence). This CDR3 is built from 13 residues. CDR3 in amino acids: CATARGSSYEQYF. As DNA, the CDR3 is TGTGCCACCGCCCGGGGGTCCTCCTACGAGCAGTACTTC.

CDR3: CASTQRGSGVGGNYGYTF. The CDR3 nucleotides are TGTGCCAGCACCCAGAGAGGGTCGGGGGTGGGGGGTAACTATGGCTACACCTTC. This chain uses TRBV27 with TRBJ1-2; a weak D match, TRBD1 (5 bases). CDR3 length: 18 amino acids. The V end lost 7 bases, the J end lost 1 base, and 25 bases lay between the germline ends. Germline CDR1 and CDR2: MNHEY and SMNVEV (reference sequence).